The 3 T cell receptor beta chains in this list originate from one sample, sequenced in a study of cytomegalovirus exposure and HLA in healthy donors. TCRdb keeps only in-frame clones here, not all; method: immunoSEQ multiplex PCR. The sample contains 200,000 to 250,000 clones, roughly 88% of which appear only once. The material sequenced was PBMCs. The origin of the receptors is a woman under 40 in good health and CMV-seropositive.

The rearrangement uses TRBV28 and TRBJ1-2, with a possible D match to TRBD1 (5 bases). Deletions cut 3 bases from V and 7 bases from J, with 9 bases between. The CDR3 totals 12 residues. The germline V gene encodes CDR1 MDHEN and CDR2 SYDVKM. This CDR3 reads CASSLTAPGYTF. The CDR3 DNA sequence: TGTGCCAGCAGTTTGACAGCCCCTGGCTACACCTTC.

V gene TRBV6-1 combines with J gene TRBJ1-5; D remains unclear. The V gene's germline CDR1 is MNHNS and CDR2 SASEGT. CDR3 length equals 14 residues. V was trimmed by 4 bases and J by 4 bases, leaving 11 bases between them. The CDR3 spells CASSVALGNQPQHF. For the CDR3, the DNA is TGTGCCAGCAGTGTAGCGCTAGGTAATCAGCCCCAGCATTTT.

Remarks on this clone: The same CDR3 also results from other DNA sequences found in this sample. The chain joins TRBV4-1 to TRBJ2-1, with 8 nucleotides matching TRBD1. The V and J ends lost 1 base and 4 bases, in that order; junction bases with no gene match: 6. Germline V gives CDR1 MGHRA, CDR2 YSYEKL. This CDR3 has 16 residues. CDR3 coding DNA: TGCGCCAGCAGCCAAGGGGGCAGGGGGCGGTACAATGAGCAGTTCTTC. Amino acids: CASSQGGRGRYNEQFF.